Presented here are 21 T cell receptor beta chains from one specimen sequenced in a study of technical replicates of blood from a handful of donors. Assay: immunoSEQ multiplex PCR; the TCRdb copy retains only in-frame clones and omits some. The data contain under 95,000 clones, 90% to 95% of them singletons. The sample consisted of T cells isolated from PBMCs. The receptors stem from a human donor in good health.

This clone was seen a single time. The chain is built from TRBV2 and TRBJ1-4; 8 bases are a match to TRBD1. J gave up 7 bases and V 6 bases, and 4 bases lay outside the gene matches. The CDR3 runs 13 residues. Germline lookup yields CDR1 SNHLY and CDR2 FYNNEI. This chain's CDR3 is CASSLTGVEKLFF. Written as DNA, the CDR3 is TGTGCCAGCAGCTTGACAGGGGTTGAAAAACTGTTTTTT.

CDR3 in amino acids: CASSASGLSGNTIYF. In DNA, the CDR3 is TGTGCCAGCAGTGCTTCGGGACTCTCTGGAAACACCATATATTTT. The chain links TRBV27 to TRBJ1-3, with D possibly TRBD1 on 5 matching bases. V was pared by 5 bases and J by 0 bases, with 11 bases between. Germline CDR1 is MNHEY and CDR2 is SMNVEV (reference sequence). The CDR3 loop spans 15 amino acids.

This clone has just one count. The V gene is TRBV6-1, the J gene TRBJ1-2, with D tentatively TRBD1 (5 bases). The CDR3 loop spans 15 amino acids. V was shortened by 5 bases and J by 3 bases, with 16 bases between the two germline ends. Germline V gene data show CDR1 as MNHNS and CDR2 as SASEGT. CDR3 in amino acids: CASSTTQGGDYGYTF. DNA of the CDR3: TGTGCCAGCAGTACAACTCAGGGAGGGGACTATGGCTACACCTTC.

This clone showed up just once. The rearrangement uses TRBV7-9 and TRBJ2-5, with TRBD2 as a possible D gene (5 bases). Per the germline V gene, CDR1 is SEHNR and CDR2 is FQNEAQ (reference sequence). Trimming stripped 1 base from V and 4 bases from J, with 10 bases between. The CDR3 consists of 14 residues. The CDR3 DNA follows: TGTGCCAGCAGCTTAGATAGAGGGCTAGAGACCCAGTACTTC. Amino acid sequence: CASSLDRGLETQYF.

The chain links TRBV2 to TRBJ2-7, with a possible D match to TRBD2 (7 bases). Germline V gene lookup returns CDR1 SNHLY and CDR2 FYNNEI. The CDR3 sequence is 15 residues long. V lost 4 bases to trimming and J lost 5 bases, with 18 bases between them. CDR3 DNA: TGTGCCAGCAGTGGGGGGGGGCCCCAGTCCGACGAGCAGTACTTC. It encodes CASSGGGPQSDEQYF.

CDR3 sequence: CAISGVAGGTKNIQYF. The CDR3, as DNA: TGTGCCATCAGTGGGGTTGCCGGGGGAACCAAAAACATTCAGTACTTC. The J gene is TRBJ2-4, the V gene TRBV10-3; D perhaps matches TRBD2 (6 bases). V was cut by 4 bases and J by 2 bases, with 15 bases left in between. CDR3 size: 16 residues. From germline, CDR1 is ENHRY and CDR2 SYGVKD.

The chain has TRBV6-1 and TRBJ1-1; D uncertain. V lost 6 bases to trimming and J lost 4 bases, with 6 bases between them. This CDR3 has 11 amino acids. Looked up from germline, CDR1 is MNHNS and CDR2 is SASEGT. This CDR3 is CASRRGTEAFF. In nucleotides, the CDR3 is TGTGCCAGCAGGCGGGGCACTGAAGCTTTCTTT.

The chain combines TRBV4-1 with TRBJ1-1; D is unclear. Germline loops: CDR1 MGHRA, CDR2 YSYEKL. The CDR3 runs 14 residues. V was shortened by 1 base and J by 3 bases, with 9 bases between the two germline ends. The CDR3 DNA follows: TGCGCCAGCAGCCAAGCGGGAACCCACACTGAAGCTTTCTTT. Amino acid sequence: CASSQAGTHTEAFF.

The V gene is TRBV7-2, the J gene TRBJ1-1; the match to TRBD1 covers 11 bases. V was clipped by 2 bases and J by 8 bases; unmatched bases: 7. The CDR3 runs to 15 residues. Per the germline V gene, CDR1 is SGHTA and CDR2 is FQGNSA. In nucleotides, the CDR3 is TGTGCCAGCAGCTTACGAGGACAGGGGGCTATGGAAGCTTTCTTT. This encodes CASSLRGQGAMEAFF.

V gene TRBV6-1 combines with J gene TRBJ2-5; perhaps TRBD2 as D (6 bases). This CDR3 is built from 13 residues. Trimming took off 5 bases at V and 2 bases at J, with 9 bases between the two ends. Germline CDR1 MNHNS, CDR2 SASEGT. As DNA, the CDR3 is TGTGCCAGCAGTTGGACTATTCAAGAGACCCAGTACTTC. It is translated as CASSWTIQETQYF.

The chain employs TRBV19 and TRBJ1-6, with no clear D. V lost 4 bases, J lost 1 base, and 2 bases lay in between. CDR1 and CDR2 (germline): LNHDA, SQIVND (reference sequence). This CDR3 has 13 residues. The CDR3 spells CASSTSYNSPLHF. The DNA for the CDR3 is TGTGCCAGTAGTACGTCCTATAATTCACCCCTCCACTTT.

This chain links TRBV11-3 with TRBJ1-1, with a tentative D call TRBD1 (5 bases). CDR1 is SGHNT, CDR2 YENEEA, per germline. V was cut by 6 bases and J by 12 bases, with 23 bases left in between. There are 14 residues in the CDR3. CDR3 sequence (DNA): TGTGCCAGCAGTCCCCGCTTGGGGCCACGTGTAACTTTCTTT. Translation gives CASSPRLGPRVTFF.

This clone was seen once. The rearrangement links TRBV29-1 to TRBJ2-2, with 12 positions matching TRBD2. V lost 6 bases and J lost 6; bases outside the gene matches: 8. This CDR3 spans 15 amino acids. The germline V gene encodes CDR1 SQVTM and CDR2 ANQGSEA. The CDR3 protein is CSVKPSGGVAGELFF. CDR3 DNA sequence: TGCAGCGTAAAACCTAGCGGGGGGGTGGCCGGGGAGCTGTTTTTT.

This clone occurred once. This chain links TRBV5-1 with TRBJ2-4, with TRBD1 matching over 9 bases. Trimming removed 4 bases from V and 12 bases from J; junction bases left unmatched: 17. Germline lookup yields CDR1 SGHRS and CDR2 YFSETQ. The CDR3 runs to 16 residues. The CDR3, as DNA: TGCGCCAGCAGCCTGATGAGACCGGGACAGGGAGGATCTCAGTACTTC. It translates to CASSLMRPGQGGSQYF.

The chain employs TRBV7-7 and TRBJ2-2; 7 bases map to TRBD1. The germline V gene encodes CDR1 SSHAT and CDR2 FNYEAQ (reference sequence). V trimming: 5 bases; J trimming: 6 bases; junction bases outside the gene matches: 12. CDR3 length equals 16 residues. CDR3: CASSPTQDRSPGELFF. DNA for the CDR3: TGTGCCAGCAGCCCTACCCAGGACAGGTCGCCCGGGGAGCTGTTTTTT.

This clone was detected only once. The chain employs TRBV6-5 and TRBJ1-6; 7 bases fit TRBD1. Germline values: CDR1 MNHEY, CDR2 SVGAGI. The ends lost 6 bases at V and 10 bases at J; junction bases unmatched: 9. The CDR3 consists of 14 residues. CDR3 sequence (DNA): TGTGCCAGCAGCTTACAGGGGTGGGAGTCACCCCTCCACTTT. This encodes CASSLQGWESPLHF.

The chain recombines TRBV10-1 with TRBJ1-5, with 9 bases lining up with TRBD1. This CDR3 comprises 13 residues. V shed 7 bases, J shed 7 bases, and the junction held 5 bases outside the gene matches. Germline-derived CDR1 and CDR2 are WNHNN and SYGVQD (reference sequence). CDR3 DNA sequence: TGCGCCAGCACCGCGGACAGGGGACAGCCCCAGCATTTT. It is translated as CASTADRGQPQHF.

The chain has TRBV28 and TRBJ1-2; possible D gene TRBD1, 6 bases. This CDR3 is built from 15 residues. Germline values: CDR1 MDHEN, CDR2 SYDVKM. V lost 4 bases and J 1 base, leaving 13 bases between the germline ends. The CDR3 DNA follows: TGTGCCAGCAGTTCCTCGGGGGGCCATAACTATGGCTACACCTTC. It is translated as CASSSSGGHNYGYTF.

The chain is built from TRBV4-1 and TRBJ1-2; 8 positions agree with TRBD1. This CDR3 has 16 amino acids. Germline CDR1 and CDR2: MGHRA and YSYEKL. The trim removed 0 bases at V and 1 base at J, leaving 4 bases unmatched. CDR3 DNA: TGCGCCAGCAGCCAAGATCAGGGGGCGCTTAACTATGGCTACACCTTC. Amino acids: CASSQDQGALNYGYTF.

V usage is TRBV14 and J usage is TRBJ1-1, with D possibly being TRBD1 (5 bases). V was trimmed by 3 bases and J by 0 bases, leaving 20 bases between them. This CDR3 contains 18 residues. Germline-derived CDR1 and CDR2 are SGHDN and FVKESK. The DNA for the CDR3 is TGTGCCAGCAGCCAGATGCGCAAGGGGAAGGTGCTGAACACTGAAGCTTTCTTT. Translation: CASSQMRKGKVLNTEAFF.

J is TRBJ2-3 and V is TRBV10-3; 9 nucleotides agree with TRBD1. Germline CDR1 reads ENHRY; CDR2 reads SYGVKD. V trimming: 4 bases; J trimming: 8 bases; junction bases outside the gene matches: 13. This CDR3 region has 16 residues. Here the CDR3 DNA reads TGTGCCATCAGTGGCGAGCCGGGACAGGGATATAGTACGCAGTATTTT. It is translated as CAISGEPGQGYSTQYF.